One sample yielded the 27 T cell receptor beta chains listed below, sequenced in a study of PD-1 blockade in classical Hodgkin lymphoma. TCRdb's copy holds only in-frame clones and misses some; the assay was immunoSEQ multiplex PCR. Altogether some 96,000 clones are present, about 93% being singletons, with the ten largest covering roughly 1.9%. Time point defined: cycle 4 day 1 (C4D1), after less than 7 weeks of nivolumab. Relapse after autologous stem cell transplantation occurred in every patient, and brentuximab vedotin exposure varied. The starting material was peripheral blood mononuclear cells (PBMCs), obtained before the fourth cycle of nivolumab. Source of these receptors: a human donor with classical Hodgkin lymphoma.

This chain connects TRBV27 to TRBJ2-3; D assignment may be TRBD1 or TRBD2 (5 bases each). Germline V CDR1 and CDR2: MNHEY, SMNVEV (reference sequence). There are 13 residues in the CDR3. The V and J ends lost 7 bases and 4 bases respectively, with 12 bases between them. Here the CDR3 DNA reads TGTGCCAGCACCCGAGGGGCGGCAGATACGCAGTATTTT. It codes for CASTRGAADTQYF.

The genes are TRBV11-3 and TRBJ2-1; unclear D gene. Trimming stripped 5 bases from V and 8 bases from J, with 10 bases between. This CDR3 comprises 12 residues. Germline assignment: CDR1 SGHNT and CDR2 YENEEA. The chain's CDR3 is CASSTRRDEQFF. The CDR3 DNA reads TGTGCCAGCAGCACCCGTAGGGATGAGCAGTTCTTC.

V usage is TRBV27 and J usage is TRBJ1-5, with D perhaps matching TRBD1 (5 bases). V lost 2 bases and J 10 bases, leaving 18 bases between the germline ends. There are 15 residues in the CDR3. Germline loops: CDR1 MNHEY, CDR2 SMNVEV (reference sequence). CDR3 loop: CASSLMGGGGFPQHF. CDR3 DNA: TGTGCCAGCAGTTTAATGGGGGGAGGAGGGTTCCCCCAGCATTTT.

The gene calls are TRBV27 and TRBJ1-5, with unresolved D. Trimming took off 3 bases at V and 0 bases at J, with 18 bases between the two ends. Germline lookup yields CDR1 MNHEY and CDR2 SMNVEV (reference sequence). The CDR3 is 18 amino acids. Written as DNA, the CDR3 is TGTGCCAGCAGTTTTGGGGATCTTGGGGTTAATAGCAATCAGCCCCAGCATTTT. Residues: CASSFGDLGVNSNQPQHF.

This chain links TRBV7-9 with TRBJ2-6, with 8 positions matching TRBD1. The junction had 11 bases not matched to a gene; V was cut back by 8 bases and J by 2 bases. The CDR3 consists of 17 residues. Germline CDR1 is SEHNR and CDR2 is FQNEAQ (reference sequence). The CDR3 sequence is CASCPGTGTPGANVLTF. In nucleotides, the CDR3 is TGTGCCAGCTGCCCCGGGACAGGTACCCCTGGGGCCAACGTCCTGACTTTC.

The chain carries TRBV11-2 and TRBJ2-1; D unresolved. The CDR3 has 10 residues. CDR1 is SGHAT, CDR2 FQNNGV, per germline. The V end lost 2 bases, the J end lost 9 bases, and 2 bases lay between the germline ends. Here the CDR3 reads CASSLTEQFF. In DNA, the CDR3 is TGTGCCAGCAGCTTAACTGAGCAGTTCTTC.

The chain joins TRBV2 to TRBJ1-2, with 7 bases lining up with TRBD1. Unmatched junction bases numbered 9, after V lost 1 base and J lost 4 bases. The CDR3 loop spans 16 amino acids. Germline lookup yields CDR1 SNHLY and CDR2 FYNNEI. CDR3 nucleotides: TGTGCCAGCAGTGAAGGGGGACAGCTCCCTCCCTATGGCTACACCTTC. This encodes CASSEGGQLPPYGYTF.

The chain recombines TRBV10-3 with TRBJ2-2; TRBD1 is a possible D gene (5 bases). V was pared by 5 bases and J by 3 bases, with 10 bases between. This CDR3 comprises 14 residues. In germline, CDR1 is ENHRY, CDR2 SYGVKD. CDR3 nucleotide sequence: TGTGCCATCAGTTCAGGGTTCGACACCGGGGAGCTGTTTTTT. Translated, it gives CAISSGFDTGELFF.

V and J are TRBV27 and TRBJ1-4, with TRBD1 matching over 9 bases. Per the germline V gene, CDR1 is MNHEY and CDR2 is SMNVEV (reference sequence). V shed 0 bases and J 4 bases; nucleotides not matched to a gene: 0. CDR3 size: 15 residues. The CDR3 protein is CASSLSDRGNEKLFF. The DNA for the CDR3 is TGTGCCAGCAGTTTATCGGACAGGGGTAATGAAAAACTGTTTTTT. The variable domain in full, with the rest retrieved from reference TRBV27 and TRBJ1-4, is EAQVTQNPRYLITVTGKKLTVTCSQNMNHEYMSWYRQDPGLGLRQIYYSMNVEVTDKGDVPEGYKVSRKEKRNFPLILESPSPNQTSLYFCASSLSDRGNEKLFFGSGTQLSVL.

The chain has TRBV28 and TRBJ1-2, with D possibly TRBD1 on 5 matching bases. V lost 8 bases to trimming and J lost 4 bases, with 23 bases between them. The CDR3 is 16 residues long. Germline CDR1 and CDR2: MDHEN and SYDVKM. The CDR3 DNA reads TGTGCCAGCGGACCTCCGCAGTCAGGGATATCCTATGGCTACACCTTC. Translated: CASGPPQSGISYGYTF.

The J gene is TRBJ1-1, the V gene TRBV10-3, with 8 positions matching TRBD1. The CDR3 is made up of 14 amino acids. Germline lookup yields CDR1 ENHRY and CDR2 SYGVKD. V lost 6 bases, J lost 5 bases, and 8 bases stayed unmatched. The CDR3 nucleotides read TGTGCCATCAGCCCCGACAGGGGTGGAACTGAAGCTTTCTTT. Protein: CAISPDRGGTEAFF.

The rearrangement joins TRBV28 to TRBJ1-2, with D possibly TRBD1 on 6 matching bases. CDR1 is MDHEN, CDR2 SYDVKM, per germline. This CDR3 contains 15 residues. Trimming pared 5 bases from V and 2 bases from J, leaving 15 bases between. The CDR3 here is CASSLTQGSNYGYTF. The CDR3 nucleotides read TGTGCCAGCAGTCTCACACAGGGATCAAACTATGGCTACACCTTC.

This chain joins TRBV27 and TRBJ2-1; possibly TRBD2 for D (5 bases). CDR1 and CDR2 from the germline V gene are MNHEY and SMNVEV (reference sequence). The CDR3 length is 13 residues. The V and J ends lost 5 bases and 11 bases respectively, with 16 bases between them. CDR3 DNA: TGTGCCAGCAGTCCCCGGGGAGTGGGGAAGCAGTTCTTC. Its protein product is CASSPRGVGKQFF.

The chain is built from TRBV29-1 and TRBJ1-2, with TRBD1 matching 9 bases. Germline V CDR1 and CDR2: SQVTM, ANQGSEA. CDR3 size: 15 residues. The J segment lost 7 bases and the V segment lost 1 base, leaving 10 bases of the junction unmatched. The CDR3 spells CSVEVGGTGLGGYTF. The CDR3 DNA reads TGCAGCGTTGAAGTAGGCGGGACAGGGTTGGGTGGCTACACCTTC.

The rearrangement uses TRBV29-1 and TRBJ1-2; the D gene is possibly TRBD1 (5 bases). Germline V lookup: CDR1 SQVTM, CDR2 ANQGSEA. The CDR3 consists of 13 residues. V was trimmed by 7 bases and J by 2 bases, leaving 14 bases between them. In nucleotides, the CDR3 is TGCAGCGGTTACACCGGGACCAACTATGGCTACACCTTC. It codes for CSGYTGTNYGYTF. The full variable domain, completed using reference TRBV29-1 and TRBJ1-2, is SAVISQKPSRDICQRGTSLTIQCQVDSQVTMMFWYRQQPGQSLTLIATANQGSEATYESGFVIDKFPISRPNLTFSTLTVSNMSPEDSSIYLCSGYTGTNYGYTFGSGTRLTVV.

The J gene is TRBJ2-2, the V gene TRBV4-1; unclear D gene. CDR3 length equals 16 residues. From germline, CDR1 is MGHRA and CDR2 YSYEKL. V gave up 3 bases and J gave up 1 base, with 12 bases separating them. The CDR3 sequence: CASSHAKARNTGELFF. The CDR3 region has the DNA TGCGCCAGCAGCCACGCAAAAGCACGGAACACCGGGGAGCTGTTTTTT.

The chain links TRBV6-1 to TRBJ2-3; D might be TRBD1 or TRBD2, each matching 5 bases. Germline CDR1 and CDR2: MNHNS and SASEGT. Trimming took 8 bases from V and 0 from J, leaving 9 bases between them. The CDR3 runs to 13 residues. The CDR3 DNA is TGTGCCAGCCTTGGGGACAGCACAGATACGCAGTATTTT. Protein sequence: CASLGDSTDTQYF.

The chain carries TRBV15 and TRBJ1-5; no clear D. CDR1 and CDR2 (germline): LNHNV, YYDKDF (reference sequence). Trimming removed 2 bases at V and 0 bases at J, with 11 bases between. The CDR3 spans 16 residues. The CDR3 protein is CATSRIGDFSNQPQHF. Here the CDR3 DNA reads TGTGCCACCAGCAGAATAGGAGACTTTAGCAATCAGCCCCAGCATTTT.

The rearrangement uses TRBV6-4 and TRBJ2-3; perhaps D is TRBD1 or TRBD2 (5 bases each). The V gene's germline CDR1 is MRHNA and CDR2 SNTAGT. This CDR3 region has 15 residues. The V and J ends lost 3 bases and 0 bases respectively, with 10 bases between them. The CDR3 loop is CASSESGDSTDTQYF. In DNA form, the CDR3 reads TGTGCCAGCAGTGAGTCCGGGGACAGCACAGATACGCAGTATTTT.

V is TRBV2 and J is TRBJ1-2; D might be TRBD1 (5 bases). Germline assignment: CDR1 SNHLY and CDR2 FYNNEI. The CDR3 sequence is 14 residues long. V lost 7 bases and J 6 bases, leaving 18 bases between the germline ends. CDR3 sequence (DNA): TGTGCCAGCATCCAGGGTGGGGGAGTCGATGGCTACACCTTC. Protein: CASIQGGGVDGYTF.

The gene calls are TRBV19 and TRBJ1-2, with 7 bases identical to TRBD1. J lost 1 base, V lost 5 bases, and 4 bases had no gene match. This CDR3 is built from 14 residues. Germline lookup yields CDR1 LNHDA and CDR2 SQIVND (reference sequence). In DNA form, the CDR3 reads TGTGCCAGTAGTGGGACAGAGAATAACTATGGCTACACCTTC. Its protein product is CASSGTENNYGYTF.

V is TRBV28 and J is TRBJ1-1, with TRBD1 identical over 8 bases. Germline lookup yields CDR1 MDHEN and CDR2 SYDVKM. The CDR3 runs 15 residues. Germline trimming cut 2 bases from V and 3 bases from J; bases unmatched to any gene: 5. The CDR3 sequence is CASSLPRGLHTEAFF. Written as DNA, the CDR3 is TGTGCCAGCAGTTTACCCAGGGGGCTTCACACTGAAGCTTTCTTT. Complete variable domain (other parts from reference TRBV28 and TRBJ1-1): DVKVTQSSRYLVKRTGEKVFLECVQDMDHENMFWYRQDPGLGLRLIYFSYDVKMKEKGDIPEGYSVSREKKERFSLILESASTNQTSMYLCASSLPRGLHTEAFFGQGTRLTVV.

The V gene is TRBV30, the J gene TRBJ2-1, with TRBD2 matching over 7 bases. From germline, CDR1 is GTSNPN and CDR2 SVGIG (reference sequence). The V segment lost 1 base and the J segment 1 base; nucleotides outside the gene matches: 13. The CDR3 extends over 18 amino acids. CDR3 loop: CAWSAGSGSGISYNEQFF. Here the CDR3 DNA reads TGTGCCTGGAGTGCCGGCTCAGGAAGCGGGATTTCCTACAATGAGCAGTTCTTC.

This clone came up once. The chain is built from TRBV5-1 and TRBJ2-3; 7 nucleotides agree with TRBD2. V gave up 4 bases and J gave up 0 bases; unmatched junction bases: 8. The length of the CDR3 is 16 residues. Germline loops: CDR1 SGHRS, CDR2 YFSETQ. The CDR3 sequence: CASSPATSLSTDTQYF. CDR3 DNA sequence: TGCGCCAGCAGCCCGGCGACTAGCCTAAGCACAGATACGCAGTATTTT.

J is TRBJ1-4 and V is TRBV30; weak D call: TRBD1 (6 bases). The CDR3 totals 14 residues. From germline, CDR1 is GTSNPN and CDR2 SVGIG (reference sequence). Trimming took off 1 base at V and 2 bases at J, with 8 bases between the two ends. Here the CDR3 reads CAWSGGATNEKLFF. CDR3 sequence (DNA): TGTGCCTGGAGTGGGGGGGCGACTAATGAAAAACTGTTTTTT.

CDR3 loop: CAWMGYGRQYF. The CDR3 DNA reads TGTGCCTGGATGGGGTATGGGCGGCAGTACTTC. The V gene is TRBV30, the J gene TRBJ2-7; D gene unclear. This CDR3 has 11 amino acids. Germline CDR1 and CDR2: GTSNPN and SVGIG (reference sequence). V lost 4 bases, J lost 9 bases, and 13 bases lay in between.

V gene TRBV19 combines with J gene TRBJ1-5; the match to TRBD1 covers 7 bases. The V segment lost 4 bases and the J segment 4 bases; nucleotides outside the gene matches: 4. The V gene's germline CDR1 is LNHDA and CDR2 SQIVND (reference sequence). The CDR3 totals 14 residues. The CDR3 here is CASSRGQPNQPQHF. The CDR3 bases are TGTGCCAGTAGTAGGGGACAGCCTAATCAGCCCCAGCATTTT.